A single sample is the source of the 24 T cell receptor beta chains below, sequenced in a study of PD-1 blockade in classical Hodgkin lymphoma. Libraries were prepared by immunoSEQ multiplex PCR; TCRdb keeps only in-frame clonotypes and omits some of them. The sample lists about 21,000 clones, around 85% occurring once. This sample's time point: cycle 4 day 1 (C4D1), after less than 7 weeks of nivolumab. Every patient had relapsed following autologous stem cell transplantation, and cohorts differed in brentuximab vedotin exposure. Sequenced material: peripheral blood mononuclear cells (PBMCs), taken before the fourth cycle of nivolumab. The source of these receptors is a human donor with classical Hodgkin lymphoma.

This chain joins TRBV7-3 and TRBJ1-1; D might be TRBD1 (6 bases). The CDR3 runs 14 residues. The germline gives CDR1 SGHTA, CDR2 FQGTGA. The V gene lost 2 bases and the J gene lost 3 bases, with 10 bases spanning the gap. DNA of the CDR3: TGTGCCAGCAGCTTAGGGGGGCTCGACACTGAAGCTTTCTTT. This gives the protein CASSLGGLDTEAFF.

The CDR3 here is CASSQTGNYGYTF. CDR3 nucleotide sequence: TGTGCCAGCAGCCAGACAGGGAACTATGGCTACACCTTC. This chain links TRBV27 with TRBJ1-2, with 7 bases that match TRBD1. Germline V gene data show CDR1 as MNHEY and CDR2 as SMNVEV (reference sequence). The CDR3 length is 13 residues. Trimming cost V 6 bases and J 2 bases; bases outside gene matches: 3.

This chain joins TRBV27 and TRBJ1-5; 7 bases align to TRBD1. The CDR3 length is 14 residues. Trimming at V came to 6 bases and at J to 3 bases, leaving 5 bases not matched to a gene. Germline loops: CDR1 MNHEY, CDR2 SMNVEV (reference sequence). CDR3 sequence (DNA): TGTGCCAGCAGCCGACAGGGTCTCAATCAGCCCCAGCATTTT. Translation: CASSRQGLNQPQHF.

The rearrangement joins TRBV11-2 to TRBJ1-2; D is unclear. The CDR3 has 14 residues. Germline loops: CDR1 SGHAT, CDR2 FQNNGV. V lost 1 base, J lost 6 bases, and 12 bases lay in between. As DNA, the CDR3 is TGTGCCAGCAGCTTAGTTCCGGGGTCCCATGGCTACACCTTC. Translation gives CASSLVPGSHGYTF.

The V gene is TRBV19, the J gene TRBJ2-7; 10 bases align to TRBD1. The V gene end was trimmed by 3 bases and the J gene end by 1 base; junction bases not matched to a gene: 6. CDR1 is LNHDA, CDR2 SQIVND, per germline (reference sequence). The CDR3 has 16 amino acids. In DNA form, the CDR3 reads TGTGCCAGTAGTATTCCGGGGACAGGGGATTCCTACGAGCAGTACTTC. Residues: CASSIPGTGDSYEQYF.

The V gene is TRBV18, the J gene TRBJ1-5; TRBD1 matches 11 bases. The CDR3 extends over 15 amino acids. Germline V gene sequence: CDR1 KGHSH, CDR2 LQKENI. Unmatched junction bases numbered 2, after V lost 0 bases and J lost 7 bases. The CDR3 is CASSPPGQGGQPQHF. DNA of the CDR3: TGTGCCAGCTCACCACCGGGACAGGGGGGACAGCCCCAGCATTTT.

The chain joins TRBV10-3 to TRBJ1-6; possible D gene TRBD1, 5 bases. Looked up from germline, CDR1 is ENHRY and CDR2 is SYGVKD. V gave up 4 bases and J gave up 7 bases, with 17 bases separating them. The CDR3 is made up of 16 amino acids. The CDR3 DNA sequence: TGTGCCATCAGTGCTTCATCGGGACCGACCAATTCACCCCTCCACTTT. Protein: CAISASSGPTNSPLHF.

This chain uses TRBV5-6 with TRBJ1-5; the D is unclear. This CDR3 contains 14 residues. Per the germline V gene, CDR1 is SGHDT and CDR2 is YYEEEE. V lost 2 bases, J lost 5 bases, and 11 bases lay in between. The CDR3 loop is CASSFLGLDQPQHF. Written as DNA, the CDR3 is TGTGCCAGCAGCTTTTTGGGGTTGGATCAGCCCCAGCATTTT. The variable domain in full, completed from reference TRBV5-6 and TRBJ1-5, reads DAGVTQSPTHLIKTRGQQVTLRCSPKSGHDTVSWYQQALGQGPQFIFQYYEEEERQRGNFPDRFSGHQFPNYSSELNVNALLLGDSALYLCASSFLGLDQPQHFGDGTRLSIL.

The chain links TRBV7-6 to TRBJ2-7; D is undetermined. The germline V and J ends were trimmed by 1 base and 3 bases, with 7 bases remaining between them. The CDR3 length is 13 residues. Looked up from germline, CDR1 is SGHVS and CDR2 is FNYEAQ. CDR3 nucleotides: TGTGCCAGCAGCTTAGGGCCCCACTACGAGCAGTACTTC. As protein: CASSLGPHYEQYF. Complete variable domain (other parts from reference TRBV7-6 and TRBJ2-7): GAGVSQSPRYKVTKRGQDVALRCDPISGHVSLYWYRQALGQGPEFLTYFNYEAQQDKSGLPNDRFSAERPEGSISTLTIQRTEQRDSAMYRCASSLGPHYEQYFGPGTRLTVT.

The chain carries TRBV7-2 and TRBJ1-2; TRBD1 agrees at 10 bases. CDR3 length: 14 amino acids. V trimming: 5 bases; J trimming: 8 bases; junction bases outside the gene matches: 8. CDR1 is SGHTA, CDR2 FQGNSA, per germline. The DNA for the CDR3 is TGTGCCAGCAGCCCCCGGGGACAGGGGAGCGGCTACACCTTC. Translated: CASSPRGQGSGYTF.

The chain is built from TRBV4-3 and TRBJ2-1; TRBD1 matches at 8 bases. Trimming removed 0 bases from V and 2 bases from J; junction bases left unmatched: 3. CDR3 length: 16 residues. CDR1 is LGHNA and CDR2 is YSLEER in the germline V gene. CDR3 region: CASSQDRTGPYNEQFF. Written as DNA, the CDR3 is TGCGCCAGCAGCCAAGATCGGACAGGGCCCTACAATGAGCAGTTCTTC.

The V gene is TRBV27, the J gene TRBJ1-5; D remains ambiguous. The CDR3 contains 13 residues. Germline V gives CDR1 MNHEY, CDR2 SMNVEV (reference sequence). Trimming removed 3 bases from V and 6 bases from J, with 9 bases in between. CDR3 DNA: TGTGCCAGCAGTTTGAGAGTTAGTCAGCCCCAGCATTTT. This codes for CASSLRVSQPQHF.

The V gene is TRBV19, the J gene TRBJ2-7, with TRBD1 matching 9 bases. Trimming took 5 bases from V and 4 from J; bases not matched to a gene: 6. CDR1 is LNHDA and CDR2 is SQIVND in the germline V gene (reference sequence). The CDR3 has 14 amino acids. CDR3 protein: CASSQGQGRYEQYF. The CDR3 bases are TGTGCCAGTAGTCAGGGACAGGGAAGGTACGAGCAGTACTTC.

The chain links TRBV28 to TRBJ2-7; D is perhaps TRBD2 (6 bases). Trimming took 2 bases from V and 3 from J, leaving 8 bases between them. The CDR3 consists of 13 residues. Germline-derived CDR1 and CDR2 are MDHEN and SYDVKM. The CDR3 DNA sequence: TGTGCCAGCAGTTTAGGGGGGTTCTACGAGCAGTACTTC. It translates to CASSLGGFYEQYF.

This clone was counted once. The gene calls are TRBV25-1 and TRBJ2-3, with 11 positions matching TRBD2. J was trimmed by 1 base and V by 1 base; bases with no gene match: 7. From germline, CDR1 is MGHDK and CDR2 SYGVNS. The CDR3 totals 18 residues. The CDR3 is CASSESTSGSSGTDTQYF. The DNA of the CDR3 is TGTGCCAGCAGTGAATCTACTAGCGGGAGTTCGGGCACAGATACGCAGTATTTT.

CDR3 in amino acids: CASSLERGQETQYF. CDR3 DNA sequence: TGCGCCAGCAGCTTGGAAAGGGGGCAGGAGACCCAGTACTTC. This rearrangement joins TRBV5-1 to TRBJ2-5; 7 bases map to TRBD1. The CDR3 extends over 14 amino acids. CDR1 and CDR2 from the germline V gene are SGHRS and YFSETQ. The trim removed 0 bases at V and 5 bases at J, leaving 4 bases unmatched.

This clone was recorded a few times. This chain joins TRBV2 and TRBJ1-1; maybe TRBD1 (5 bases). The CDR3 consists of 13 residues. Germline CDR1 and CDR2: SNHLY and FYNNEI. V lost 6 bases, J lost 1 base, and 9 bases lay in between. The CDR3: CASSGTRNTEAFF. Written as DNA, the CDR3 is TGTGCCAGCAGCGGGACGAGGAACACTGAAGCTTTCTTT.

This clone was counted a few times. The rearrangement joins TRBV7-9 to TRBJ1-5; D gene unclear. V shed 0 bases and J shed 5 bases, with 2 bases lying between them. This CDR3 is 12 amino acids long. Germline-derived CDR1 and CDR2 are SEHNR and FQNEAQ (reference sequence). The chain's CDR3 is CASSLADQPQHF. The CDR3 DNA follows: TGTGCCAGCAGCTTAGCCGATCAGCCCCAGCATTTT. The variable domain in full, with the rest retrieved from reference TRBV7-9 and TRBJ1-5, is DTGVSQNPRHKITKRGQNVTFRCDPISEHNRLYWYRQTLGQGPEFLTYFQNEAQLEKSRLLSDRFSAERPKGSFSTLEIQRTEQGDSAMYLCASSLADQPQHFGDGTRLSIL.

This chain links TRBV27 with TRBJ2-6; a weak D match, TRBD1 (5 bases). V shed 10 bases and J shed 2 bases, with 9 bases lying between them. Germline loops: CDR1 MNHEY, CDR2 SMNVEV (reference sequence). The CDR3 length is 13 residues. The CDR3 bases are TGTGCCACCAAGACAGCTGGGGCCAACGTCCTGACTTTC. This sequence encodes CATKTAGANVLTF.

The chain joins TRBV15 to TRBJ2-4, with D unresolved. With 1 base removed from V and 0 bases from J, the gap between germline ends came to 10 bases. The CDR3 runs 16 residues. Germline CDR1 reads LNHNV; CDR2 reads YYDKDF (reference sequence). The DNA for the CDR3 is TGTGCCACCAGCAGAGGGCTTTTACTAGCCAAAAACATTCAGTACTTC. It encodes CATSRGLLLAKNIQYF.

V usage is TRBV7-9 and J usage is TRBJ1-1; D is undetermined. Trimming removed 5 bases from V and 11 bases from J, with 12 bases in between. The CDR3 has 11 residues. Looked up from germline, CDR1 is SEHNR and CDR2 is FQNEAQ (reference sequence). CDR3 DNA sequence: TGTGCCAGCAGCCCCGGGAGGTGGGCTTTCTTT. Protein product: CASSPGRWAFF.

J is TRBJ2-5 and V is TRBV7-2, with 9 bases that match TRBD2. Germline V gene data show CDR1 as SGHTA and CDR2 as FQGNSA. V gave up 3 bases and J gave up 0 bases; unmatched junction bases: 5. The CDR3 spans 16 residues. The DNA of the CDR3 is TGTGCCAGCAGCTTTGGGCTAGCGGGGTACCAAGAGACCCAGTACTTC. As protein: CASSFGLAGYQETQYF. The full variable domain, completed using reference TRBV7-2 and TRBJ2-5, is GAGVSQSPSNKVTEKGKDVELRCDPISGHTALYWYRQSLGQGLEFLIYFQGNSAPDKSGLPSDRFSAERTGGSVSTLTIQRTQQEDSAVYLCASSFGLAGYQETQYFGPGTRLLVL.

The chain combines TRBV19 with TRBJ1-1; 8 nucleotides match TRBD1. CDR1 and CDR2 from the germline V gene are LNHDA and SQIVND (reference sequence). Trimming at V came to 3 bases and at J to 3 bases, leaving 9 bases not matched to a gene. The CDR3 is 16 amino acids. The CDR3 nucleotides are TGTGCCAGTAGTATTCGGACAGGGTGGGTAGACACTGAAGCTTTCTTT. Its protein product is CASSIRTGWVDTEAFF.

This clone was recorded a few times. The V gene is TRBV18, the J gene TRBJ2-7, with TRBD1 as a possible D gene (6 bases). The CDR3 covers 14 residues. Between the trimmed V and J ends, which lost 3 bases and 0 bases, there was a span of 9 bases. Germline V CDR1 and CDR2: KGHSH, LQKENI. In nucleotides, the CDR3 is TGTGCCAGCTCACCCCGACAGGACTCCTACGAGCAGTACTTC. Protein sequence: CASSPRQDSYEQYF.